This T cell receptor beta chain emerged from a study of lymphopenia after photon versus proton radiotherapy. Study outcomes and limitations: Proton therapy kept repertoires fairly stable, unlike photons, which gained effector/memory cells. Oligoclonal CD8+ Temra expansion after nadir drove photon patients' diversity drop.

Germline CDR1 is SGHTA and CDR2 is FQGTGA. With 6 bases clipped from V and 6 bases from J, the junction kept 11 bases outside the gene matches. The CDR3 is 16 residues long. Profiled with immunoSEQ multiplex PCR; TCRdb holds only in-frame clones, not every one. The table records roughly 14,000 clones, approximately 83% of them present only once. To note about this clone: Its specificity is not known.

The receptor's source is a man aged 45-65 years with gastric cancer. This rearrangement joins TRBV7-3 to TRBJ2-2; 9 positions agree with TRBD1. The source was peripheral blood, collected from a patient treated with photon-based radiotherapy. The chain's CDR3 is CASSPTGGAVSGELFF. CDR3 nucleotides: TGTGCCAGCAGTCCAACAGGGGGCGCAGTTTCCGGGGAGCTGTTTTTT.